The entry that follows covers one T cell receptor beta chain sequence. The source of the sample is a study of cytomegalovirus exposure and HLA in healthy donors. Donors showed nominal health when sampled, although they likely had unrecorded immune exposures. Use of 60 Vbeta and 13 Jbeta primers characterized the PCR. Data came from immunoSEQ multiplex PCR; TCRdb stores just in-frame clones and leaves some out. The table shows approximately 150,000 clones, with around four fifths occurring only once. Sequencing was performed on PBMCs. The origin of this receptor is a woman between 25 and 40 years old in good health and CMV-seropositive.

Here the CDR3 DNA reads TGTGCCAGCAGCTCGGGACACCCTTGGGAGCAGTACTTC. Residues: CASSSGHPWEQYF. V is TRBV7-3 and J is TRBJ2-7, with TRBD1 as a possible D gene (6 bases). The CDR3 is 13 amino acids. V shed 4 bases and J shed 7 bases, with 14 bases lying between them. The germline V gene encodes CDR1 SGHTA and CDR2 FQGTGA.